These 20 T cell receptor beta chains originate from one sample sequenced in a study of shared clonotypes between healthy human individuals (TCRdb year 2020). Library construction relied on the immunoSEQ multiplex PCR assay. TCRdb provides this immuneACCESS table in a form limited to in-frame rearrangements. Some clones are lacking; in checked studies, under half of them reflect an unresolved V gene, and why the rest are absent is not known. Across this sample there are some 1.1 million clones, with 70% to 85% seen only once. The biggest ten clones account for roughly 0.9% of the sample. The sample taken for sequencing was memory CD4+ T cells from PBMCs. In the paper's terms, the cell subset or site label means: CD45RA-negative fraction. The receptors were gathered from a man between 18 and 35 years old in good health. Some clones in this sample may be carry-over from other donors' samples.

The rearrangement joins TRBV5-1 to TRBJ1-2, with a weak D call TRBD1 (5 bases). V was shortened by 3 bases and J by 1 base, with 10 bases between the two germline ends. Germline lookup yields CDR1 SGHRS and CDR2 YFSETQ. The CDR3 runs 14 residues. The CDR3 spells CASSYGTGNYGYTF. In DNA form, the CDR3 reads TGCGCCAGCAGCTACGGGACGGGTAACTATGGCTACACCTTC.

This clone was detected a few times. This sequence joins TRBV7-3 and TRBJ2-3, with D maybe TRBD2 (5 bases). The V and J ends lost 11 bases and 4 bases respectively, with 10 bases between them. This CDR3 spans 11 amino acids. Germline V gives CDR1 SGHTA, CDR2 FQGTGA. The CDR3 sequence: CASGIADTQYF. The CDR3 DNA reads as TGTGCCTCGGGGATAGCAGATACGCAGTATTTT.

This clone has just a few counts. The chain has TRBV9 and TRBJ1-5; 12 nucleotides match TRBD1. The CDR3 loop spans 23 amino acids. Germline CDR1 is SGDLS and CDR2 is YYNGEE. Germline trimming cut 0 bases from V and 0 bases from J; bases unmatched to any gene: 19. CDR3 in DNA: TGTGCCAGCAGCGTAGTAGGGACAGGGGGCGACGGGCGGTTCAGTGTTAGCAATCAGCCCCAGCATTTT. Protein: CASSVVGTGGDGRFSVSNQPQHF. The whole variable domain, remainder taken from reference TRBV9 and TRBJ1-5, is DSGVTQTPKHLITATGQRVTLRCSPRSGDLSVYWYQQSLDQGLQFLIQYYNGEERAKGNILERFSAQQFPDLHSELNLSSLELGDSALYFCASSVVGTGGDGRFSVSNQPQHFGDGTRLSIL.

The chain has TRBV4-2 and TRBJ2-5, with D tentatively TRBD1 (5 bases). The CDR3 runs to 14 residues. Per germline, CDR1 LGHNA and CDR2 YNFKEQ. With 2 bases removed from V and 2 bases from J, the gap between germline ends came to 9 bases. CDR3 in amino acids: CASSQQGGQETQYF. The CDR3 coding sequence is TGTGCCAGCAGCCAACAGGGTGGGCAAGAGACCCAGTACTTC.

This chain connects TRBV10-1 to TRBJ2-1, with 12 nucleotides matching TRBD2. Germline-derived CDR1 and CDR2 are WNHNN and SYGVQD (reference sequence). The CDR3 length is 15 residues. V trimming: 2 bases; J trimming: 7 bases; junction bases outside the gene matches: 3. The CDR3: CASSELAGGDNEQFF. CDR3 bases: TGCGCCAGCAGTGAGCTAGCGGGAGGGGATAATGAGCAGTTCTTC.

This clone was counted between two and nine times. The chain couples TRBV7-2 to TRBJ2-2; TRBD2 agrees at 7 bases. This CDR3 spans 17 amino acids. Looked up from germline, CDR1 is SGHTA and CDR2 is FQGNSA. J was trimmed by 1 base and V by 5 bases; bases with no gene match: 10. Here the CDR3 reads CASSMTWVAGNTGELFF. The CDR3 DNA reads as TGTGCCAGCAGCATGACGTGGGTAGCGGGGAACACCGGGGAGCTGTTTTTT. The entire variable domain, with the rest obtained from reference TRBV7-2 and TRBJ2-2, is as follows: GAGVSQSPSNKVTEKGKDVELRCDPISGHTALYWYRQSLGQGLEFLIYFQGNSAPDKSGLPSDRFSAERTGGSVSTLTIQRTQQEDSAVYLCASSMTWVAGNTGELFFGEGSRLTVL.

This clone was detected many times. The gene calls are TRBV2 and TRBJ1-2; a possible D gene is TRBD1 (5 bases). Trimming left V 7 bases short and J 4 bases short, with 10 bases between. Germline CDR1 and CDR2: SNHLY and FYNNEI. The CDR3 spans 12 residues. CDR3 nucleotide sequence: TGTGCCAGCAACCGGGACGGCTATGGCTACACCTTC. Encoded protein: CASNRDGYGYTF.

This clone appeared a single time. The V and J genes are TRBV7-2 and TRBJ2-1, with 11 bases matching TRBD2. After removal of 4 bases from V and 10 bases from J, the junction contained 12 bases not matched to a gene. CDR3 size: 16 residues. In germline, CDR1 is SGHTA, CDR2 FQGNSA. The CDR3 DNA reads as TGTGCCAGCAGCTCCCAGACTAGCGGGAATCTACGGGAGCAGTTCTTC. Translated: CASSSQTSGNLREQFF. The variable domain in full, completed from reference TRBV7-2 and TRBJ2-1, reads GAGVSQSPSNKVTEKGKDVELRCDPISGHTALYWYRQSLGQGLEFLIYFQGNSAPDKSGLPSDRFSAERTGGSVSTLTIQRTQQEDSAVYLCASSSQTSGNLREQFFGPGTRLTVL.

The rearrangement links TRBV7-8 to TRBJ2-7, with D perhaps being TRBD1 or TRBD2 (6 bases each). Trimming stripped 5 bases from V and 2 bases from J, with 16 bases between. Germline CDR1 is SGHVS and CDR2 is FQNEAQ. This CDR3 is built from 15 residues. Here the CDR3 DNA reads TGTGCCAGCAGCCGTGAGGGGGGAGGCCCCTACGAGCAGTACTTC. This encodes CASSREGGGPYEQYF.

The rearrangement uses TRBV5-1 and TRBJ1-2; the D gene is possibly TRBD1 (6 bases). With 0 bases removed from V and 7 bases from J, the gap between germline ends came to 16 bases. The germline V gene encodes CDR1 SGHRS and CDR2 YFSETQ. The CDR3 is 15 amino acids. The CDR3 DNA is TGCGCCAGCAGCTTGGCCGAGACCCTAGGGGGTGGCTACACCTTC. It is translated as CASSLAETLGGGYTF.

This chain links TRBV30 with TRBJ1-6; no reliable D call. CDR1 and CDR2 (germline): GTSNPN, SVGIG (reference sequence). V lost 0 bases to trimming and J lost 9 bases, with 9 bases between them. The CDR3 runs 13 residues. This CDR3 reads CAWSVLAGSPLHF. The DNA for the CDR3 is TGTGCCTGGAGTGTACTCGCTGGTTCACCCCTCCACTTT.

This clone appeared a single time. The chain couples TRBV19 to TRBJ2-5, with TRBD2 matching 10 bases. The trim removed 6 bases at V and 5 bases at J, leaving 12 bases unmatched. The CDR3 sequence is 16 residues long. Germline V CDR1 and CDR2: LNHDA, SQIVND (reference sequence). DNA of the CDR3: TGTGCCAGTAGCTTGGGGACTAGCGCAAGTGGGGAGACCCAGTACTTC. This translates into CASSLGTSASGETQYF.

The chain carries TRBV7-2 and TRBJ1-2, with D perhaps matching TRBD1 (5 bases). With 2 bases removed from V and 10 bases from J, the gap between germline ends came to 20 bases. Germline V gene lookup returns CDR1 SGHTA and CDR2 FQGNSA. The length of the CDR3 is 15 residues. This CDR3 reads CASSLYPRTTNIYTF. The CDR3 DNA sequence: TGTGCCAGCAGCTTATACCCTCGGACAACAAATATCTACACCTTC. The full variable domain, with the rest looked up from reference TRBV7-2 and TRBJ1-2, is GAGVSQSPSNKVTEKGKDVELRCDPISGHTALYWYRQSLGQGLEFLIYFQGNSAPDKSGLPSDRFSAERTGGSVSTLTIQRTQQEDSAVYLCASSLYPRTTNIYTFGSGTRLTVV.

The CDR3 DNA reads TGTGCCAGCAGCTTGGGTGTCGACCAAGAGACCCAGTACTTC. Encoded protein: CASSLGVDQETQYF. This chain uses TRBV5-5 with TRBJ2-5; D gene ambiguous. Germline loops: CDR1 SGHKS, CDR2 YYEKEE (reference sequence). The V end lost 0 bases, the J end lost 0 bases, and 6 bases lay between the germline ends. CDR3 length: 14 residues.

This clone has a single count. Other DNA sequences in this specimen translate into the identical CDR3. V gene TRBV14 combines with J gene TRBJ2-7; D gene unclear. Germline V gene data show CDR1 as SGHDN and CDR2 as FVKESK. This CDR3 contains 11 residues. The V end was cut by 2 bases, the J end by 3 bases, with 2 bases between. As DNA, the CDR3 is TGTGCCAGCAGCCAACACTACGAGCAGTACTTC. Amino acids: CASSQHYEQYF.

A few counts support this clone. The chain has TRBV9 and TRBJ2-2; no firm D call. This CDR3 has 12 amino acids. Trimming cost V 0 bases and J 8 bases, with 5 bases left between them. The germline V gene encodes CDR1 SGDLS and CDR2 YYNGEE. CDR3 DNA sequence: TGTGCCAGCAGCGTAGATTCAGGGGAGCTGTTTTTT. Encoded protein: CASSVDSGELFF.

The rearrangement uses TRBV5-4 and TRBJ2-1; D not certain. Deletions cut 4 bases from V and 7 bases from J, with 15 bases between. This CDR3 is 14 amino acids long. Germline assignment: CDR1 SGHNT and CDR2 YYREEE (reference sequence). The CDR3 protein is CASSLVGPWNEQFF. CDR3 DNA: TGTGCCAGCAGCCTGGTCGGCCCATGGAATGAGCAGTTCTTC.

V gene TRBV6-1 combines with J gene TRBJ1-5, with 8 positions matching TRBD1. Germline trimming cut 10 bases from V and 2 bases from J; bases unmatched to any gene: 7. CDR3 length equals 14 residues. Per the germline V gene, CDR1 is MNHNS and CDR2 is SASEGT. This CDR3 reads CATTQGAGNQPQHF. DNA of the CDR3: TGTGCCACCACGCAGGGGGCAGGCAATCAGCCCCAGCATTTT.

This chain connects TRBV2 to TRBJ1-3, with a tentative D call TRBD1 (6 bases). The V and J ends lost 3 bases and 5 bases respectively, with 11 bases between them. CDR3 length equals 14 residues. In germline, CDR1 is SNHLY, CDR2 FYNNEI. CDR3 sequence reads: CASSERGTRNTIYF. The CDR3 DNA reads TGTGCCAGCAGTGAGAGGGGGACCAGAAACACCATATATTTT.

The chain carries TRBV29-1 and TRBJ1-6; D unresolved. Trimming pared 7 bases from V and 10 bases from J, leaving 17 bases between. The CDR3 is 13 residues long. CDR1 and CDR2 from the germline V gene are SQVTM and ANQGSEA. CDR3 protein: CSAKVGLKSPLHF. The DNA of the CDR3 is TGCAGCGCAAAGGTCGGGTTAAAGTCACCCCTCCACTTT.